This TCR beta chain was recovered during a study of CD8 T cells in ankylosing spondylitis. V dropped 5 bases and J dropped 7 bases, with 12 bases sitting between them. Germline CDR1 and CDR2: SGHRS and YFSETQ. CDR3 length: 12 amino acids. A quantitative 5'-RACE method, one with molecular barcodes, was used to make TCR beta libraries. TCRdb reprocessed the 5' RACE reads via MiXCR and lists one record per CDR3 protein. Of fewer than 150,000 distinct CDR3 sequences in the sample, 7.3% are singletons; the top ten hold under 15%. General study findings and limits: One TCR beta motif, made up of roughly eight highly homologous variants, appeared characteristic of ankylosing spondylitis blood.

This clonotype was counted at least ten times. What it binds is unknown. The V call is TRBV5-1, the J call TRBJ2-5; D is perhaps TRBD1 (6 bases). Sequences were obtained from blood, either unsorted or a sorted T cell fraction (not recorded which). This clonotype was obtained from a female donor with ankylosing spondylitis or in good health (not recorded which). The CDR3 is CASRAQGSTQYF. The CDR3 DNA is TGCGCCAGCAGAGCCCAGGGGTCGACCCAGTACTTC.